The 21 T cell receptor beta chains below come from one sample, sequenced in a study of identical twins. TCRdb re-analysed the 5' RACE reads in MiXCR, keeping a single row per CDR3 protein. The sample holds 1.5 million or so distinct CDR3 sequences, about 32% seen once. Source material: cord blood. Receptors originate from a newborn girl in good health.

The chain combines TRBV28 with TRBJ2-5; 8 nucleotides line up with TRBD2. J gave up 2 bases and V 3 bases, and 8 bases lay outside the gene matches. This CDR3 has 16 residues. In germline, CDR1 is MDHEN, CDR2 SYDVKM. This CDR3 is CASSFSSASGQETQYF. In DNA, the CDR3 is TGTGCCAGCAGTTTCTCCAGTGCTAGCGGGCAAGAGACCCAGTACTTC.

This clonotype was picked up many times. CDR3 protein: CASSGIPRQAYTEAFF. The CDR3 nucleotides read TGCGCCAGCAGCGGAATCCCTCGACAGGCCTACACTGAAGCTTTCTTT. The rearrangement links TRBV4-1 to TRBJ1-1; possible D gene TRBD1, 6 bases. The germline V and J ends were trimmed by 5 bases and 3 bases, with 19 bases remaining between them. The CDR3 totals 16 residues. Germline V gene sequence: CDR1 MGHRA, CDR2 YSYEKL.

This clonotype appeared a single time. The chain employs TRBV20-1 and TRBJ2-3; TRBD2 aligns across 7 bases. The CDR3 has 17 residues. The germline CDR1 and CDR2 sequences are DFQATT and SNEGSKA (reference sequence). J was trimmed by 5 bases and V by 5 bases; bases with no gene match: 19. The CDR3 region has the DNA TGCAGTGCTTTAGCACAAGAGCGTGGGAGGGCCCTAGATACGCAGTATTTT. Translation gives CSALAQERGRALDTQYF.

This clonotype was seen only a few times. This chain joins TRBV7-8 and TRBJ1-4; D is unresolved. V was pared by 4 bases and J by 11 bases, with 11 bases between. In germline, CDR1 is SGHVS, CDR2 FQNEAQ. The CDR3 is made up of 12 amino acids. CDR3 loop: CASSSTSEKLFF. CDR3 DNA: TGTGCCAGCAGCTCAACATCGGAGAAACTGTTTTTT.

This chain links TRBV20-1 with TRBJ1-2, with a weak D call TRBD1 (5 bases). The CDR3 loop spans 13 amino acids. CDR1 and CDR2 from the germline V gene are DFQATT and SNEGSKA (reference sequence). Between the trimmed V and J ends, which lost 6 bases and 1 base, there was a span of 12 bases. This CDR3 reads CSAPPGVNYGYTF. Written as DNA, the CDR3 is TGCAGTGCCCCCCCGGGGGTTAACTATGGCTACACCTTC.

This clonotype was recorded a few times. This chain links TRBV11-2 with TRBJ2-3; no firm D call. V lost 2 bases and J 7 bases, leaving 13 bases between the germline ends. Germline CDR1 is SGHAT and CDR2 is FQNNGV. The CDR3 length is 14 residues. The CDR3 loop reads CASSLHAGPYTQYF. CDR3 DNA: TGTGCCAGCAGCTTACACGCAGGACCGTATACGCAGTATTTT. Drawing the rest from reference TRBV11-2 and TRBJ2-3, the complete variable domain is EAGVAQSPRYKIIEKRQSVAFWCNPISGHATLYWYQQILGQGPKLLIQFQNNGVVDDSQLPKDRFSAERLKGVDSTLKIQPAKLEDSAVYLCASSLHAGPYTQYFGPGTRLTVL.

This clonotype occurred once. The rearrangement joins TRBV12-3 or TRBV12-4 to TRBJ2-5, with a weak D call TRBD1 (5 bases). The CDR3 totals 15 residues. Trimming stripped 6 bases from V and 2 bases from J, with 16 bases between. Here the CDR3 reads CASSSGTGPQETQYF. In DNA, the CDR3 is TGTGCCAGCAGCAGTGGTACAGGCCCTCAAGAGACCCAGTACTTC.

The table lists this clonotype with a few counts. The V and J genes are TRBV4-2 and TRBJ2-7, with D perhaps matching TRBD1 or TRBD2 (5 bases each). This CDR3 has 15 residues. Germline CDR1 and CDR2: LGHNA and YNFKEQ. V lost 4 bases and J lost 0, with 13 bases in between. In DNA, the CDR3 is TGTGCCAGCAGCCGAACCACTAGGGGCTCCTACGAGCAGTACTTC. Its protein product is CASSRTTRGSYEQYF.

This clonotype has just a few counts. This rearrangement joins TRBV10-3 to TRBJ1-6, with 8 bases identical to TRBD1. The CDR3 runs to 14 residues. V trimming: 4 bases; J trimming: 9 bases; junction bases outside the gene matches: 5. Germline CDR1 and CDR2: ENHRY and SYGVKD. The CDR3 nucleotides are TGTGCCATCAGTGCGGGACAGGAAATTTCACCCCTCCACTTT. Protein product: CAISAGQEISPLHF.

The chain recombines TRBV20-1 with TRBJ2-5; D is ambiguous. The length of the CDR3 is 12 residues. Trimming took 5 bases from V and 5 from J, leaving 12 bases between them. Germline CDR1 reads DFQATT; CDR2 reads SNEGSKA (reference sequence). The CDR3 DNA reads as TGCAGTGCTCAGTTATCGTTGGAGACCCAGTACTTC. Translation: CSAQLSLETQYF.

This clonotype was counted only a few times. The J gene is TRBJ2-3, the V gene TRBV14; TRBD1 is a possible D gene (5 bases). This CDR3 spans 15 amino acids. The germline V and J ends were trimmed by 5 bases and 6 bases, with 18 bases remaining between them. The germline CDR1 and CDR2 sequences are SGHDN and FVKESK. The CDR3 protein is CASSRGSLVGDTQYF. CDR3 nucleotide sequence: TGTGCCAGCAGCAGGGGCAGCCTAGTGGGCGATACGCAGTATTTT.

The V gene is TRBV7-8, the J gene TRBJ2-3; 11 bases align to TRBD1. CDR1 and CDR2 from the germline V gene are SGHVS and FQNEAQ. The CDR3 loop spans 15 amino acids. The V and J ends lost 1 base and 5 bases, in that order; junction bases with no gene match: 2. Here the CDR3 reads CASSLDGTGGDTQYF. The CDR3 DNA reads TGTGCCAGCAGCTTAGACGGGACAGGGGGAGATACGCAGTATTTT.

There are a few counts of this clonotype. The chain recombines TRBV30 with TRBJ1-4, with D possibly being TRBD1 (5 bases). The CDR3 sequence is 13 residues long. Trimming stripped 0 bases from V and 8 bases from J, with 10 bases between. The V gene's germline CDR1 is GTSNPN and CDR2 SVGIG (reference sequence). CDR3 bases: TGTGCCTGGAGTGTTTGGGGGTCCGAAAAACTGTTTTTT. Translation: CAWSVWGSEKLFF.

This clonotype was recorded many times. The chain carries TRBV29-1 and TRBJ2-1, with D possibly called TRBD1 or TRBD2 (5 bases each). Germline V lookup: CDR1 SQVTM, CDR2 ANQGSEA. The CDR3 runs to 15 residues. V dropped 0 bases and J dropped 8 bases, with 17 bases sitting between them. DNA for the CDR3: TGCAGCGTTGAAGAAGGGGTGCTAGCTACGGATGAGCAGTTCTTC. As protein: CSVEEGVLATDEQFF.

The chain employs TRBV29-1 and TRBJ2-1; D is undetermined. The CDR3 loop spans 14 amino acids. Germline CDR1 and CDR2: SQVTM and ANQGSEA. V shed 3 bases and J shed 0 bases, with 9 bases lying between them. CDR3 sequence (DNA): TGCAGCGTTGACTCATACTCCTCCTACAATGAGCAGTTCTTC. Protein product: CSVDSYSSYNEQFF.

The table lists this clonotype with many counts. This chain joins TRBV29-1 and TRBJ2-1, with no clear D. Trimming pared 4 bases from V and 5 bases from J, leaving 6 bases between. This CDR3 is 11 amino acids long. Germline-derived CDR1 and CDR2 are SQVTM and ANQGSEA. In DNA form, the CDR3 reads TGCAGCGTTGCCAGGAACAATGAGCAGTTCTTC. It translates to CSVARNNEQFF.

The J gene is TRBJ2-4, the V gene TRBV15, with TRBD2 matching over 10 bases. The tail of the sequence fits TRBJ2-7 better, so the J call may be wrong. The CDR3 loop spans 17 amino acids. The V gene's germline CDR1 is LNHNV and CDR2 YYDKDF (reference sequence). DNA for the CDR3: TGTGCCACCAGCACCAGCCTGGGACTAGCGAACTCCTACGAGCAGTACTTC. This translates into CATSTSLGLANSYEQYF.

Only a few counts were recorded for this clonotype. This chain joins TRBV4-1 and TRBJ2-5; D is unclear. V was pared by 2 bases and J by 3 bases, with 16 bases between. CDR1 is MGHRA and CDR2 is YSYEKL in the germline V gene. The CDR3 loop spans 16 amino acids. The CDR3 region has the DNA TGCGCCAGCAGCCAACTTGTTCCCAGCGTCAAAGAGACCCAGTACTTC. This gives the protein CASSQLVPSVKETQYF.

The chain couples TRBV5-1 to TRBJ2-3, with D perhaps matching TRBD1 (6 bases). CDR1 is SGHRS, CDR2 YFSETQ, per germline. The V end lost 3 bases, the J end lost 0 bases, and 17 bases lay between the germline ends. The CDR3 consists of 17 residues. The CDR3: CASSSRPMGASTDTQYF. CDR3 coding DNA: TGCGCCAGCAGCTCCCGCCCTATGGGGGCGAGCACAGATACGCAGTATTTT.

This clonotype was found a few times. V is TRBV3-1 and J is TRBJ2-1, with D perhaps assigned TRBD1 or TRBD2 (5 bases each). V was shortened by 5 bases and J by 7 bases, with 18 bases between the two germline ends. The CDR3 totals 15 residues. CDR1 is LGHDT, CDR2 YNNKEL, per germline (reference sequence). CDR3 sequence (DNA): TGTGCCAGCAGCTATCGGACTGGGGCCGCAAATGAGCAGTTCTTC. As protein: CASSYRTGAANEQFF.

This clonotype has a handful of counts. V usage is TRBV20-1 and J usage is TRBJ2-1; D unclear. The CDR3 length is 12 residues. The V end was cut by 1 base, the J end by 12 bases, with 13 bases between. Germline values: CDR1 DFQATT, CDR2 SNEGSKA (reference sequence). In nucleotides, the CDR3 is TGCAGTGCTAGAGGCCAATGGGTTTGGCAGTTCTTC. This sequence encodes CSARGQWVWQFF.